This TCR beta chain was recovered during a study of T cell clones after liver transplantation. Study background: TCRbeta sequencing after a pre-transplant mixed lymphocyte reaction identified graft-donor-reactive clones, later tracked in post-transplant blood.

Unstimulated PBMCs were sorted into CD3+CD4+ and CD3+CD8+ populations. The germline gives CDR1 SGDLS, CDR2 YYNGEE. Trimming took 0 bases from V and 1 from J; bases not matched to a gene: 6. The CDR3 extends over 17 amino acids. Using immunoSEQ multiplex PCR, the repertoire was profiled, and TCRdb retains in-frame clones only, with some absent. There are under 55,000 clones in the sample; around 85% occur only once, and around an eighth lies in the top ten. This specimen was CD8+ T cells from blood, taken 12 months after liver transplant. This sequence originates from a human patient who received a liver transplant. The graft donor may account for some of the T cells. This chain links TRBV9 with TRBJ2-2, with 7 nucleotides matching TRBD1. This chain's CDR3 is CASSVARTGKNTGELFF. The CDR3 DNA is TGTGCCAGCAGCGTAGCACGGACAGGCAAGAACACCGGGGAGCTGTTTTTT.